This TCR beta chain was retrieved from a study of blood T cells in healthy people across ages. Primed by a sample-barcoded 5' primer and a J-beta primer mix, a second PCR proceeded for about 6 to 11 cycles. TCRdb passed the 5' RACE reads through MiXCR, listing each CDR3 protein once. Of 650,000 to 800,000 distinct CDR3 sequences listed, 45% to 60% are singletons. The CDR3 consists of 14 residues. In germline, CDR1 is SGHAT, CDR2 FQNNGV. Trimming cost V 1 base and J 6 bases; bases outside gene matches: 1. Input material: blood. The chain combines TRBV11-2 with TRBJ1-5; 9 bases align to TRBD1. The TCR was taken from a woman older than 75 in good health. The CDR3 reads CASSLVTGGQPQHF. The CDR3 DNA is TGTGCCAGCAGCTTAGTGACAGGGGGTCAGCCCCAGCATTTT.